There are a few counts of the clone carrying this T cell receptor beta chain. These data belong to a study of beta chain features in type 1 diabetes. Every bit of the isolated RNA underwent reverse transcription, so sequencing read expressed TCRB transcripts. The assay was immunoSEQ multiplex PCR, and TCRdb's table has in-frame clones only and misses some. This sample has over 120,000 clones, with about 10% found just once. Germline CDR1 SGHVS, CDR2 FNYEAQ. Trimming took off 1 base at V and 6 bases at J, with 10 bases between the two ends. The CDR3 contains 14 residues. This rearrangement joins TRBV7-6 to TRBJ2-1, with D unresolved. The sequencing input was naive CD4+ T cells from blood. This clonotype was sampled from a man younger than 35 in good health. CDR3 sequence reads: CASSLGAATNEQFF. CDR3 nucleotide sequence: TGTGCCAGCAGCTTAGGGGCAGCCACCAATGAGCAGTTCTTC.